The TCR beta chain under discussion was sequenced for a study of blood T cell repertoires in COVID-19. As for the study in general: Italy, Spain and the United States were the sources of the convalescent and acute COVID-19 samples. PBMCs, B-cell-depleted T cells, or T cells provided the cDNA or gDNA that made up the material.

This clone occurred a few times. Authors' data handling: By means of reference gene primer amplification, nucleated cell counts were estimated. Profiled with immunoSEQ multiplex PCR; TCRdb holds only in-frame clones, not every one. The V and J calls and the clone size are those of that table, but D and trimming were determined from the DNA. The sample lists some 100,000 clones; approximately 81% were seen once. The ends were cut back, 4 bases at V and 4 bases at J, with 11 bases in the middle. The germline V gene encodes CDR1 SNHLY and CDR2 FYNNEI. The CDR3 extends over 14 amino acids. The V call is TRBV2, the J call TRBJ2-4; a weak D match, TRBD1 (6 bases). Sequencing used peripheral blood. The TCR comes from a human donor in a cohort sampled during active COVID-19. CDR3 sequence reads: CASSVTGMKNIQYF. The CDR3 region has the DNA TGTGCCAGCAGTGTTACAGGGATGAAAAACATTCAGTACTTC.